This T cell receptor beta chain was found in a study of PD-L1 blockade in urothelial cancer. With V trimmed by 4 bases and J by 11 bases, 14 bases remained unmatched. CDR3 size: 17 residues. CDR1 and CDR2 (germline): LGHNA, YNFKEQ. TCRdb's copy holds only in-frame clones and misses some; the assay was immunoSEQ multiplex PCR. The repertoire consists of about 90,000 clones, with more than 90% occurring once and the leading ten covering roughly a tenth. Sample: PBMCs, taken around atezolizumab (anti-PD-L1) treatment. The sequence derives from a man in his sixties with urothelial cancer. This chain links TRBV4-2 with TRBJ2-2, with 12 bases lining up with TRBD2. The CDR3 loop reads CASSRIGTSGQLGELFF. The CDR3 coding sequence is TGTGCCAGCAGCCGAATAGGGACTAGCGGGCAGTTAGGCGAGCTGTTTTTT.